This T cell receptor beta chain was documented in a study of cytomegalovirus exposure and HLA in healthy donors. Study-level findings and limits: Among TCR beta chains, those listed as cytomegalovirus-associated numbered fewer than 200. It was found in a later analysis that first-cohort TCR clusters tended to co-occur in the 90 to 150 validation repertoires. Reportedly, diagnosis of cytomegalovirus status by the classifier showed high specificity and sensitivity.

This table comes from immunoSEQ multiplex PCR, and its TCRdb copy is limited to in-frame clones, with some not included. The data contain 150,000 to 160,000 clones, about 82% of them seen just once; the ten biggest clones take up over 2%. Turning to this clone: Its target is unknown.

The donors were part of the validation cohort of 100 to 150 subjects. That cohort was separate from the first cohort, which comprised 700 or so subjects. The clonotype was recovered from a human donor in good health. Sequenced input: PBMCs.

The CDR3 DNA reads TGTGCCAGCTCAACACAGGAGAACGAGCAGTACTTC. The encoded protein is CASSTQENEQYF. V usage is TRBV18 and J usage is TRBJ2-7; D is perhaps TRBD1 (5 bases). Trimming took off 5 bases at V and 5 bases at J, with 10 bases between the two ends. Germline loops: CDR1 KGHSH, CDR2 LQKENI. The CDR3 sequence is 12 residues long.